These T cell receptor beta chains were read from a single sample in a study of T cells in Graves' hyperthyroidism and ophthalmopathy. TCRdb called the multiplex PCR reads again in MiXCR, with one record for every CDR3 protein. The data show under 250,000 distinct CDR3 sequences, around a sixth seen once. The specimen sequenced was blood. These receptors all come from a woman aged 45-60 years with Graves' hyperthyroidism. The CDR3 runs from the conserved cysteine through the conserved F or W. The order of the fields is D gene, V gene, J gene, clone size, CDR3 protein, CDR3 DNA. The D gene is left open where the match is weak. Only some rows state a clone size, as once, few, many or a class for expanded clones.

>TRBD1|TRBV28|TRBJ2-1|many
CASSLGGQANEQFF
TGTGCCAGCAGTTTAGGGGGACAGGCCAATGAGCAGTTCTTC
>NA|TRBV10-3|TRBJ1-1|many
CAIRGGTVNTEAFF
TGTGCCATCAGGGGGGGGACGGTGAACACTGAAGCTTTCTTT
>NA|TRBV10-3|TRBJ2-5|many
CATQGGGETQYF
TGTGCCACTCAGGGGGGTGGAGAGACCCAGTACTTC
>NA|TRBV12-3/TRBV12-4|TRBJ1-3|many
CASSFAGDSSGNTIYF
TGTGCCAGCAGTTTCGCAGGCGATTCCTCTGGAAACACCATATATTTT
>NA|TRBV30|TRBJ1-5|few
CAWSPRGGNQPQHF
TGTGCCTGGAGCCCAAGGGGGGGTAATCAGCCCCAGCATTTT
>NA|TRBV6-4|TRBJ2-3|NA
CANSDGAAQYF
TGTGCCAACAGTGACGGGGCAGCGCAGTATTTT
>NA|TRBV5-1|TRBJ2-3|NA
CASSSTPTHTDTQYF
TGCGCCAGCAGCTCGACACCTACCCACACAGATACGCAGTATTTT
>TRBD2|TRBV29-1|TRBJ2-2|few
CSVRGRGGWNTGELFF
TGCAGCGTCAGGGGCCGGGGGGGGTGGAACACCGGGGAGCTGTTTTTT
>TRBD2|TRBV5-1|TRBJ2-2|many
CASRYVRQLAGDLVPGELFF
TGCGCCAGCAGATATGTCCGCCAACTAGCGGGAGATCTTGTGCCCGGGGAGCTGTTTTTT
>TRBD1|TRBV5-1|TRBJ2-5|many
CASSRGQGRQETQYF
TGCGCCAGCAGCCGAGGACAGGGAAGGCAAGAGACCCAGTACTTC
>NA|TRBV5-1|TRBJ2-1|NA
CASSFQTGTTYNEQFF
TGCGCCAGCAGCTTTCAAACAGGGACTACCTACAATGAGCAGTTCTTC
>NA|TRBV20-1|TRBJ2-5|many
CSAYGQPGTQYF
TGCTCCGCATACGGACAGCCAGGGACCCAGTACTTC
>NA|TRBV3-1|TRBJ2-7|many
CASSQVVASHEQYF
TGTGCCAGCAGCCAAGTAGTAGCTTCCCACGAGCAGTACTTC
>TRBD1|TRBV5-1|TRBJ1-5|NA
CASSPDRLDQPQHF
TGCGCCAGCAGCCCGGACAGGTTGGATCAGCCCCAGCATTTT
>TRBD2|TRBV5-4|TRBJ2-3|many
CASSDSGRASEGTDTQYF
TGTGCCAGCAGCGATAGCGGGAGGGCCAGTGAGGGCACAGATACGCAGTATTTT
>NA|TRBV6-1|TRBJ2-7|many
CASSYYGAGYEQYF
TGTGCCAGCAGTTATTACGGGGCTGGCTACGAGCAGTACTTC
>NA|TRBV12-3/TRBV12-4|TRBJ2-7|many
CASSFETAYEQYF
TGTGCCAGCAGTTTCGAGACAGCCTACGAGCAGTACTTC
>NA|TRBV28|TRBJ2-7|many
CASSLALSSYEQYF
TGTGCCAGCAGTTTAGCGCTGAGCTCCTACGAGCAGTACTTC
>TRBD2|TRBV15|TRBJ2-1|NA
CATSSRTSGRNEQFF
TGTGCCACCAGCAGTCGGACTAGCGGGAGGAATGAGCAGTTCTTC
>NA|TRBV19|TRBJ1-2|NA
CASTRLSQGSSGYTF
TGTGCCAGTACCCGCCTTTCGCAAGGGTCTTCGGGCTACACCTTC
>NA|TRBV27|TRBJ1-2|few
CASSPGQNYGYTF
TGTGCCAGCAGTCCCGGACAGAACTATGGCTACACCTTC
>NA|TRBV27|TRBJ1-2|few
CASSFLQGFYGYTF
TGTGCCAGCAGTTTCCTACAGGGTTTCTATGGCTACACCTTC
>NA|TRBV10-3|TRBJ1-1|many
CATRPGLNTEAFF
TGTGCCACCCGACCGGGTTTGAACACTGAAGCTTTCTTT
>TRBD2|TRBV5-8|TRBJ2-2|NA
CASSTAGGGWTGELFF
TGTGCCAGCAGCACCGCGGGGGGCGGATGGACCGGGGAGCTGTTTTTT
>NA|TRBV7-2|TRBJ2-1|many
CASSWRAGKGNEQFF
TGTGCCAGCAGCTGGAGGGCGGGAAAAGGGAATGAGCAGTTCTTC
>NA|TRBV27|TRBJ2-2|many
CASSLYFGGVSANTGELFF
TGTGCCAGCAGTTTATATTTCGGTGGGGTGTCGGCGAACACCGGGGAGCTGTTTTTT
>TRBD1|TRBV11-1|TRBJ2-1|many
CASSRDRSDNEQFF
TGTGCCAGCAGCAGGGACAGGTCCGACAATGAGCAGTTCTTC
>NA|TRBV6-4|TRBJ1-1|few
CASSETIGTGNTEAFF
TGTGCCAGCAGTGAGACAATCGGGACGGGGAACACTGAAGCTTTCTTT
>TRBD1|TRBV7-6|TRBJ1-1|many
CASSPRQGKNTEAFF
TGTGCCAGCAGCCCCAGACAGGGGAAGAACACTGAAGCTTTCTTT
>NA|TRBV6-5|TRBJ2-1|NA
CASSYSVLDEQFF
TGTGCCAGCAGTTACAGTGTATTGGATGAGCAGTTCTTC
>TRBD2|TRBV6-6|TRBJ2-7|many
CASSYQRGLAGVSYEQYF
TGTGCCAGCAGTTACCAACGGGGACTAGCGGGAGTATCGTACGAGCAGTACTTC
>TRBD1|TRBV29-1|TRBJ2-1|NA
CSGDSSSYNEQFF
TGCAGTGGGGACAGCAGCTCCTACAATGAGCAGTTCTTC
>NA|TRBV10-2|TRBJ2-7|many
CASSEIWSSYEQYF
TGCGCCAGCAGTGAGATTTGGAGCTCCTACGAGCAGTACTTC
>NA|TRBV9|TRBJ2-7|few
CASSTGTVAYEQYF
TGTGCCAGCAGTACCGGGACGGTAGCCTACGAGCAGTACTTC
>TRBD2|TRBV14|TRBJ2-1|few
CASSQIVAGAYNEQFF
TGTGCCAGCAGCCAAATTGTAGCGGGAGCCTACAATGAGCAGTTCTTC
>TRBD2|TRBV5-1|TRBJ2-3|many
CASSLVLAGADTQYF
TGCGCCAGCAGCTTGGTTCTAGCGGGAGCAGATACGCAGTATTTT
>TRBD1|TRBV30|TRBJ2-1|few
CAWTGTGNEQFF
TGTGCCTGGACCGGGACAGGCAATGAGCAGTTCTTC
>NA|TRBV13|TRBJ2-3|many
CASSLIATNSEYF
TGTGCCAGCAGCTTAATCGCAACGAACTCGGAGTATTTT
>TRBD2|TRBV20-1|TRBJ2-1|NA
CSAAVAGAHKNEQFF
TGCAGTGCCGCGGTAGCGGGAGCTCATAAGAATGAGCAGTTCTTC
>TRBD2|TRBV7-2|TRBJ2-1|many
CASSFRTSGSHNEQFF
TGTGCCAGCAGCTTCCGGACTAGCGGGAGTCACAATGAGCAGTTCTTC
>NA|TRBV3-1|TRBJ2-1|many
CASSQDRSLSGNEQFF
TGTGCCAGCAGCCAAGATCGTAGCCTCTCAGGCAATGAGCAGTTCTTC
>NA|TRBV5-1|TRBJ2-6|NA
CASSLGQHSGANVLTF
TGCGCCAGCAGCTTGGGACAGCACTCTGGGGCCAACGTCCTGACTTTC
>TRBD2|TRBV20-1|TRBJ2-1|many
CSARDPGLAGWNEQFF
TGCAGTGCTAGAGACCCCGGACTAGCGGGATGGAATGAGCAGTTCTTC
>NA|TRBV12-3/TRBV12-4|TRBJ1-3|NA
CASTNSVNTIYF
TGTGCCAGCACTAACAGTGTAAACACCATATATTTT
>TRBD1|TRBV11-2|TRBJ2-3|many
CASSPGQGSTDTQYF
TGTGCCAGCAGCCCTGGACAGGGAAGCACAGATACGCAGTATTTT
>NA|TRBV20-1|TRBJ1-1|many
CSAREFGREGTEAFF
TGCAGTGCTAGAGAATTCGGCAGGGAAGGCACTGAAGCTTTCTTT
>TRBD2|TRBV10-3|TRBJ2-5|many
CAISVYGGRAGETQYF
TGTGCCATCAGTGTTTATGGCGGGAGGGCCGGTGAGACCCAGTACTTC
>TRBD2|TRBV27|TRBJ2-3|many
CASSAGTSGSDTQYF
TGTGCCAGCAGTGCCGGGACTAGCGGGAGCGATACGCAGTATTTT
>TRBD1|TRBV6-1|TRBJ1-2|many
CASTHFRDREINYGYTF
TGTGCCAGCACCCACTTCCGGGACAGGGAAATAAACTATGGCTACACCTTC
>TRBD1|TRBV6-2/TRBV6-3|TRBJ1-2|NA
CASATGVHGYTF
TGTGCCAGCGCAACAGGGGTACATGGCTACACCTTC
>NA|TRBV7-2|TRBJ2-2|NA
CASSLDSRDTGELFF
TGTGCCAGCAGCTTAGACTCCAGGGACACCGGGGAGCTGTTTTTT
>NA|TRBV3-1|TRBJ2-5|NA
CASSQDVRRETQYF
TGTGCCAGCAGCCAAGATGTTAGGAGAGAGACCCAGTACTTC
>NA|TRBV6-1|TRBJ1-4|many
CASRQDGNNEKLFF
TGTGCCAGCAGACAGGACGGCAATAATGAAAAACTGTTTTTT
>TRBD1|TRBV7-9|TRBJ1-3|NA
CASSPPGTGAGNTIYF
TGTGCCAGCAGCCCACCGGGGACAGGGGCTGGAAACACCATATATTTT
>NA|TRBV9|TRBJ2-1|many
CASSSNNNEQFF
TGTGCCAGCAGCAGCAACAACAATGAGCAGTTCTTC
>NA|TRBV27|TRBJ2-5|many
CASSLLPPWDIQETQYF
TGTGCCAGCAGTTTACTCCCGCCCTGGGACATCCAAGAGACCCAGTACTTC
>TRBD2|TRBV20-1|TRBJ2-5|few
CSARTRGETQYF
TGCAGTGCAAGGACTAGGGGAGAGACCCAGTACTTC